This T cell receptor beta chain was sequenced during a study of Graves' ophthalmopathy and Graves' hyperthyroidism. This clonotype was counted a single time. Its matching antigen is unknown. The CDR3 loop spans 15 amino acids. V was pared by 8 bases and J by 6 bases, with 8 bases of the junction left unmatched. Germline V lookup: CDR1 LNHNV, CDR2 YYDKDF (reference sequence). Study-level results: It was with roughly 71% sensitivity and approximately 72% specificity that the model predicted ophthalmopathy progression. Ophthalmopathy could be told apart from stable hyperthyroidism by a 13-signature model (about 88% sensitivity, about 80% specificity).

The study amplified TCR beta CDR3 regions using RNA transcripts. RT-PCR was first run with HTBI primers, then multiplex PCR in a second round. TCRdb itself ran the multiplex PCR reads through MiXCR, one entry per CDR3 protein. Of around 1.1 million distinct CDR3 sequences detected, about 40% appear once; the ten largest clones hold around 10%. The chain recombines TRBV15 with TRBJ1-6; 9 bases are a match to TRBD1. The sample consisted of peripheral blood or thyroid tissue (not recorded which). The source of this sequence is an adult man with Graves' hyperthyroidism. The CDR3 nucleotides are TGTGCCACCGAGAGGGACAGGGTTGGTAATTCACCCCTCCACTTT. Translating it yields CATERDRVGNSPLHF.